What follows describes a single T cell receptor (beta chain). The sample holds many counts of this clonotype. Its specific antigen is unknown. Base qualities were left out, and no much larger clone turns up one base away. The study was a case-control design nested within a healthcare worker cohort in London, UK, with weekly nasopharyngeal swab PCR tests and blood sampling. Healthcare workers were recruited between 23 and 31 March 2020, during the week of the UK lockdown, and were followed weekly for up to roughly 15 weeks. The library was made by 5' RACE. Sequenced on a NextSeq 500. The TCR library protocol attached unique molecular identifiers to individual cDNA molecules to correct for sequencing error and PCR bias. Both TCR alpha and beta chains were sequenced, and tight co-correlation was observed between alpha and beta sequence abundances in each sample. The paper's data handling went like this. Decombinator V4 was used to annotate the V gene, J gene and CDR3 of the TCR sequences. Expanded TCRs were defined as changing significantly between any two time points under a Poisson model with p below 0.0001. TCR abundances were normalised to the total number of TCRs sequenced in each sample and reported as counts per million. TRAV1-2 paired with TRAJ12, TRAJ20 or TRAJ33 defined MAIT TCRs, while TRAV10 paired with TRAJ18 defined iNKT TCRs. VDJdb, accessed 1 November 2021, was searched for CMV, EBV and SARS-CoV-2 annotated TCRs, excluding TCRs annotated for multiple antigens. The public reads were quality trimmed at Q25 with fastp and then assembled into clones with MiXCR by TCRdb, keeping productive beta chains. Identical CDR3 proteins give one entry, which carries the most common genes and DNA. TCRdb's processing, not the study's, gives the V and J calls here. The table for this sample lists approximately 65,000 distinct CDR3 sequences; 10% to 12% of them were counted only once. The ten largest clones add up to less than 3.5% of the sample.

This record belongs to a study of early T cells in non-severe SARS-CoV-2 infection (dated by TCRdb to the early 2020s). In terms of the full investigation: Because TCR sequencing was done on bulk RNA from unsorted whole blood, the alpha and beta chains could not be paired. The full study reports these points: VDJdb matching was skewed toward anti-spike CD8 responses and likely underestimated virus-specific expansions, missing private and CD4 specificities.

The junction carries 11 bases between V and J, which are trimmed by 7 bases and 5 bases respectively. Its CDR3 holds 12 amino acids, cysteine through phenylalanine. The kept DNA is CDR3 alone, 36 bases in frame from the first base. The germline V gene (reference sequence) gives CDR1 as MNHNY and CDR2 as SVGAGI. Recombination linked TRBV6-6 to TRBJ1-1; no confident D gene assignment can be made. This receptor was taken from an adult who was a healthcare worker with PCR-confirmed SARS-CoV-2 infection or an uninfected control (not recorded which). Source: whole blood, taken at baseline. The CDR3 protein sequence reads: CASTMGGTEAFF. The sequence in DNA is TGTGCCAGCACTATGGGCGGGACTGAAGCTTTCTTT.